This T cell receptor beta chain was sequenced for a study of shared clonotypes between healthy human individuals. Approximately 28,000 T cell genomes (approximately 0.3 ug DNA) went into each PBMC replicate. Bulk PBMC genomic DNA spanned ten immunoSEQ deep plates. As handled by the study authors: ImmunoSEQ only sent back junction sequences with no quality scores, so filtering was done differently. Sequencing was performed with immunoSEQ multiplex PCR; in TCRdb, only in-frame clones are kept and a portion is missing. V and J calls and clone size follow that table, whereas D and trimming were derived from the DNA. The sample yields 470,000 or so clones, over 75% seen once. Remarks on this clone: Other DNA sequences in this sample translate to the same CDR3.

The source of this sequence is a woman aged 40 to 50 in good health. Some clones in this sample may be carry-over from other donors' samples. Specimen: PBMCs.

The CDR3, as DNA: TGTGCCAGCTCCCCAGGGGTCGAGACCCAGTACTTC. Translating gives CASSPGVETQYF. V usage is TRBV18 and J usage is TRBJ2-5; D might be TRBD1 (6 bases). Germline values: CDR1 KGHSH, CDR2 LQKENI. V lost 6 bases and J lost 5, with 10 bases in between. The length of the CDR3 is 12 residues.